Below, 6 T cell receptor beta chains from the same sample are listed, as sequenced in a study of blood T cell repertoires in COVID-19. Profiling relied on immunoSEQ multiplex PCR, and the TCRdb table lists in-frame clones only, not all of them. The table has approximately 70,000 clones, roughly 90% seen once; the top ten hold 1.2%. Specimen: peripheral blood. Receptor source: a woman aged 55-70 years with acute or convalescent COVID-19.

The chain combines TRBV7-2 with TRBJ1-6, with 11 bases aligning to TRBD1. This CDR3 region has 16 residues. V lost 4 bases and J lost 8; bases outside the gene matches: 7. CDR1 and CDR2 from the germline V gene are SGHTA and FQGNSA. CDR3 DNA: TGTGCCAGCAGCTGGGGGGACAGGGGGTATGATTCACCCCTCCACTTT. Protein sequence: CASSWGDRGYDSPLHF.

The gene calls are TRBV10-3 and TRBJ1-4, with D maybe TRBD1 (5 bases). CDR3 length: 15 amino acids. V gave up 7 bases and J gave up 7 bases, with 19 bases separating them. Germline V gives CDR1 ENHRY, CDR2 SYGVKD. The CDR3 DNA follows: TGTGCCATCACCGCCGGTGTAGGGGAGGGTGAAAAACTGTTTTTT. As protein: CAITAGVGEGEKLFF.

The genes are TRBV15 and TRBJ2-5; 11 nucleotides align to TRBD1. CDR3 length: 18 residues. V shed 3 bases, J shed 1 base, and the junction held 10 bases outside the gene matches. Germline V gene data show CDR1 as LNHNV and CDR2 as YYDKDF (reference sequence). Here the CDR3 reads CATSSGVAGTGGQETQYF. The CDR3 DNA reads as TGTGCCACCAGCAGCGGGGTTGCCGGGACAGGGGGCCAAGAGACCCAGTACTTC.

J is TRBJ2-5 and V is TRBV6-6; no reliable D call. Germline V gives CDR1 MNHNY, CDR2 SVGAGI (reference sequence). CDR3 size: 13 residues. V lost 2 bases to trimming and J lost 3 bases, with 7 bases between them. The CDR3 bases are TGTGCCAGCAGTTACAGTGGAGAAGAGACCCAGTACTTC. Amino acid sequence: CASSYSGEETQYF.

This clone was seen once. CDR3 in amino acids: CASSQNPQGNGYTF. The CDR3, as DNA: TGTGCCAGCAGCCAAAACCCTCAGGGAAATGGCTACACCTTC. This chain uses TRBV3-1 (or the pseudogene TRBV3-2) with TRBJ1-2; TRBD1 might be the D (5 bases). The V gene's germline CDR1 is LGHDT and CDR2 YNNKEL (reference sequence). V was shortened by 2 bases and J by 6 bases, with 13 bases between the two germline ends. The CDR3 has 14 residues.

This sequence joins TRBV7-3 and TRBJ1-1, with D possibly TRBD1 on 6 matching bases. Trimming took 5 bases from V and 0 from J, leaving 7 bases between them. CDR1 is SGHTA, CDR2 FQGTGA, per germline. This CDR3 has 13 residues. CDR3 protein: CASSGTMNTEAFF. The CDR3 region has the DNA TGTGCCAGCAGCGGGACAATGAACACTGAAGCTTTCTTT.